Listed below are T cell receptor beta chains from one sample, sequenced in a study of PD-1 blockade in mismatch repair-deficient tumors. Only in-frame clones appear in the TCRdb table, and some are missing; sequencing was by immunoSEQ multiplex PCR. The table records under 75,000 clones, approximately 88% of them present only once. Sequenced material: peripheral blood, taken 52 weeks after starting pembrolizumab. These receptors came from an adult with mismatch repair-deficient cancer. Each CDR3 is given without its conserved first and last residue.

V: TRBV19; CDR3: ASSNRGRTLGSGANVLT
V: TRBV6-1; CDR3: ASSDLGLAGTDTQY
V: TRBV2; CDR3: ASSPDRGTGNEQF
V: TRBV6-5; CDR3: ASRRQYQETQY
V: TRBV28; CDR3: ASSLRGSGRVYEQY
V: TRBV4-2; CDR3: ASSQGLAVTSTDTQY
V: TRBV30; CDR3: AWSRGPDQPQH
V: TRBV4-1; CDR3: ASSQEKISSYEQY
V: TRBV7-5; CDR3: VAGGGASTDTQY
V: TRBV7-2; CDR3: ASSLAVGGRREKLF
V: TRBV5-1; CDR3: ASSLPSYTGELF
V: TRBV15; CDR3: ATSLLGDETQY
V: TRBV7-9; CDR3: ASSQSIAGVTSGELF
V: TRBV7-9; CDR3: ASSLDSGIGLREQY
V: TRBV7-9; CDR3: ASSLGGTGSYEQY
V: TRBV5-4; CDR3: ASSTRDRGRETQY
V: TRBV7-7; CDR3: ASSPGTGRYLY
V: TRBV9; CDR3: ASSAGTGFGGELF
V: TRBV29-1; CDR3: SVYSGRGYNEQF
V: TRBV10-1; CDR3: ASSDPGRASNEQF
V: TRBV4-3; CDR3: ASSQVPWTQEQY
V: TRBV7-3; CDR3: ASSRKRTPYNEQF
V: TRBV7-3; CDR3: ASSRSGYSSYEQY
V: TRBV4-1; CDR3: ASSQLAGGPGDTQY
V: TRBV27; CDR3: ASSLSSRDRVATGELF
V: TRBV29-1; CDR3: SVMGHDTGELF
V: TRBV5-4; CDR3: ASSEGSLYGYT
V: TRBV13; CDR3: ASSLEWGGLATDTQY
V: TRBV21-1; CDR3: ASVDRNYGYT
V: TRBV5-5; CDR3: ASSLERYGYT
V: TRBV29-1; CDR3: SVVSGSEQY
V: TRBV5-5; CDR3: ASTYDGLQNIQY
V: TRBV2; CDR3: ASRRGTAMNTEAF
V: TRBV30; CDR3: AWSVQGTEPQH
V: TRBV7-6; CDR3: ASSLIGLAGYNEQF
V: TRBV19; CDR3: ASGTRNQETQY
V: TRBV23-1; CDR3: ASRGRGQTLSYNEQF
V: TRBV5-4; CDR3: ASSLGGVETQY
V: TRBV2; CDR3: ASSEPGQGGNYGYT
V: TRBV7-7; CDR3: ASSLDREETQY
V: TRBV14; CDR3: ASSHWGSRPGY
V: TRBV5-6; CDR3: ASRETGMTYEQY